The clone carrying this T cell receptor (beta chain) was found once. Antigen: not known. The source of the sample is a study of human T cells and chemical hapten exposure. Findings and caveats of the study: Alopecia affecting every donor means their immune response may not match healthy people's. TCRs exceeding 1 in 1000 frequency stayed unchanged with DPC sensitization.

TCRdb used MiXCR to reprocess the RACE reads, holding one entry per CDR3 protein. The data hold under 200,000 distinct CDR3 sequences, with 28% observed a single time. There are 16 residues in the CDR3. The germline V gene encodes CDR1 SGDLS and CDR2 YYNGEE. Trimming shortened V by 3 bases and J by 4 bases, and 17 bases separated the two germline ends. Documented time point: patch test 3, about 24 weeks after DPC sensitization. Described treatment: therapeutic diphenylcyclopropenone sensitization with weekly scalp DPC. The origin of this receptor is a woman under 30 with alopecia areata. Some clones in this sample may be carry-over from other donors' samples. This rearrangement joins TRBV9 to TRBJ1-3; maybe TRBD1 (5 bases). The starting material was whole blood, obtained in connection with sensitization to the hapten diphenylcyclopropenone (DPC). The CDR3 protein is CASSGTPRVAGNTIYF. DNA of the CDR3: TGTGCCAGCAGCGGCACCCCCAGGGTTGCGGGAAACACCATATATTTT.